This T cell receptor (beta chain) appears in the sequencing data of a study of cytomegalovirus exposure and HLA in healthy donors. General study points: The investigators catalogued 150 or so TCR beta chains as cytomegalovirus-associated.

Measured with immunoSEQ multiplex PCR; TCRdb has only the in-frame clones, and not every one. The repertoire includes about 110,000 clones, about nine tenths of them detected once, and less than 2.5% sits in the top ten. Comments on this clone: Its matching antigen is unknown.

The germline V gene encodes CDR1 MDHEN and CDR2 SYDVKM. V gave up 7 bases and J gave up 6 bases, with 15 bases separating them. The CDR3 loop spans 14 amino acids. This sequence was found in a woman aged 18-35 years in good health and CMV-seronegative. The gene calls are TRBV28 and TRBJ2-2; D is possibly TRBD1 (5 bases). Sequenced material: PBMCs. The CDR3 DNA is TGTGCCAGCACCTCAGGGTCTAGTCCCGGGGAGCTGTTTTTT. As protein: CASTSGSSPGELFF.